The source of this T cell receptor (beta chain) is a study of cytomegalovirus exposure and HLA in healthy donors. J was trimmed by 1 base and V by 5 bases; bases with no gene match: 6. This CDR3 has 15 residues. Germline V gene lookup returns CDR1 MNHNS and CDR2 SASEGT. Both 60 Vbeta primers and 13 Jbeta primers went into the PCR. Clones were read by immunoSEQ multiplex PCR, and TCRdb kept only the in-frame ones, dropping some. The table has some 99,000 clones, roughly four fifths seen once; the top ten hold about 8.3%. Study findings and constraints: Rare TCR sequences dominated, though some public TCRs recurred in many donors. Productive status was seen about 87% or about 30% of the time for most TCR beta V segments in an earlier analysis.

Healthy bone marrow donors supplied every sample. Details on this clone: Its target is not known.

This sequence joins TRBV6-1 and TRBJ2-7; 9 bases line up with TRBD1. The sequence came from a female donor in good health and CMV-seronegative. Source material: PBMCs. CDR3 DNA: TGTGCCAGCAGTCTTACCGGGACAGGGTCCTACGAGCAGTACTTC. Amino acid sequence: CASSLTGTGSYEQYF.